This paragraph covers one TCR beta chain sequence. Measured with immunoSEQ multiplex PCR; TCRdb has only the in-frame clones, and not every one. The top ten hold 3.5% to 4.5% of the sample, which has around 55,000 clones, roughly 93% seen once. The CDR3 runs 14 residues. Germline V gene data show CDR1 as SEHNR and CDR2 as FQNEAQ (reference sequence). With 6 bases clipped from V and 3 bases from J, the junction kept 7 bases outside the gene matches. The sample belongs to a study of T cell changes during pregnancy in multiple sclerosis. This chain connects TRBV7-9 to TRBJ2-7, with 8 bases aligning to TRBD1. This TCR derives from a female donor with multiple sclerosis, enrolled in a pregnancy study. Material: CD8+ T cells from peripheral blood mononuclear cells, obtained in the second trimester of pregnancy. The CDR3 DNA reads TGTGCCAGCAGTCCTCGGACAGGGAGCTACGAGCAGTACTTC. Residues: CASSPRTGSYEQYF.